This T cell receptor beta chain was recovered during a study of cytomegalovirus exposure and HLA in healthy donors (dated 2017 in TCRdb). About the investigation overall: A later analysis indicated that the roughly 130 validation repertoires were generated on the platform also employed for the approximately 700 repertoires of the first cohort. The study aimed to test whether signatures of past pathogen exposure could be identified by cataloging public T cell receptors. Besides the first cohort of around 700 subjects, a separate validation cohort made up of 95 to 150 different subjects was used. The study combined high-throughput TCR immunosequencing, statistical association of individual TCRs with disease status, and machine learning to predict cytomegalovirus infection status. The paper's findings and limits, for the study overall: Most TCR sequences were observed very rarely across donors, whereas some public TCRs were present in many individuals. It was suggested by the authors that the approach could potentially be generalized to other disease states and immunological phenotypes. In both the original and validation cohorts, the classifier was reported to diagnose cytomegalovirus status with high specificity and sensitivity. Three of the identified cytomegalovirus-associated TCR beta chains were confirmed in vitro to be specific for cytomegalovirus antigens. Subsequent analysis determined that TCRs grouped into clusters in the first cohort also showed a tendency toward co-occurrence across the approximately 110 validation repertoires, and roughly 95% of cluster scores exceeded 0. All 120 or so repertoires were used to score co-occurrence in the validation cohort in a later analysis, because that analysis had no HLA typing for the cohort. A total of 150 or so TCR beta chains were listed by the study as associated with cytomegalovirus.

Remarks on this clone: The antigen it recognizes is unknown. The input lacks base qualities; no much larger clone sits a single base away.

The library was built by means of the immunoSEQ multiplex PCR assay. In the paper's pipeline: A statistical classification framework was built for diagnosing cytomegalovirus status from the catalog of TCR beta chain sequences. This immuneACCESS table, as held by TCRdb, lists in-frame sequences with V and J called but not all clones. Of the missing ones, under half trace to an unresolved V gene in checked studies; the others have no known cause. The DNA gave D and trimming, while V, J and clone size come from that table. This sample holds more than 95,000 clones; more than 85% were observed only once. Of the sample, around 4.5% falls within the top ten clones. Separate from the roughly 700-subject first cohort, the validation cohort of 90 to 150 subjects was the group to which the donors belonged. From the cysteine up to the phenylalanine, the CDR3 has a length of 15 residues. The read is trimmed to its CDR3 DNA, 45 bases read in frame from base 1. According to the germline V gene, CDR1 reads SGHAT and CDR2 reads FQNNGV. Trimming takes 8 bases off V and 3 bases off J; junction bases not matched to a gene: 8.

The TCR originated in a man aged 18 to 35 in good health and CMV-seropositive. The chain joins TRBV11-2 to TRBJ1-5; 9 middle bases align to TRBD1. The sequencing sample was made of PBMCs. DNA sequence: TGTGCCAGCGGCAAACAGGGGGCGAACAATCAGCCCCAGCATTTT. This codes for CASGKQGANNQPQHF.